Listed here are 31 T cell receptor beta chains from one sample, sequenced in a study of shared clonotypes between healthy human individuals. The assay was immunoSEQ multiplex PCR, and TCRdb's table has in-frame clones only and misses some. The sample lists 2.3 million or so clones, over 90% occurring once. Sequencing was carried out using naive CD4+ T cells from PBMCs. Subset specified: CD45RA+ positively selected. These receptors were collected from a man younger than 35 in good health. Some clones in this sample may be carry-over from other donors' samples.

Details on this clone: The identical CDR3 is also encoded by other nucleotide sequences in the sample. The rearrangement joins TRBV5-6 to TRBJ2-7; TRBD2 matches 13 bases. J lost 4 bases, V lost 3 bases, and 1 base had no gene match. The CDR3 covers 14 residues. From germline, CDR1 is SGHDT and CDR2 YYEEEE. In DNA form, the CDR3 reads TGTGCCAGCAGCTCGGGACTAGCGGGGTACGAGCAGTACTTC. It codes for CASSSGLAGYEQYF.

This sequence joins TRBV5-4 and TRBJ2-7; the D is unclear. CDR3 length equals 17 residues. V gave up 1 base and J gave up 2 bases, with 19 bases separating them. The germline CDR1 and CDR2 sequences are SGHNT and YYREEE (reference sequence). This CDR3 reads CASSLSPWILQTYEQYF. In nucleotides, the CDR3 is TGTGCCAGCAGCTTGAGCCCTTGGATTCTGCAGACCTACGAGCAGTACTTC.

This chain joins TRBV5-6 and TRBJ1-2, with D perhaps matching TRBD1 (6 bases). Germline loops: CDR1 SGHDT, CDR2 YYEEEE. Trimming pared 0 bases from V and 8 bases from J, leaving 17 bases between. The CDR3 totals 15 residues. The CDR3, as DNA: TGTGCCAGCAGCTTGGCAAACAGGGTTTGGGTCGGCTACACCTTC. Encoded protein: CASSLANRVWVGYTF.

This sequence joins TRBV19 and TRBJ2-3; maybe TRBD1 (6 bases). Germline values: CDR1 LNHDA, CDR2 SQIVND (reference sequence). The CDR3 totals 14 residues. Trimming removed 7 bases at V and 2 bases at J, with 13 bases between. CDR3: CASKRGGHTDTQYF. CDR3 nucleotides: TGTGCCAGTAAGAGAGGGGGACACACAGATACGCAGTATTTT.

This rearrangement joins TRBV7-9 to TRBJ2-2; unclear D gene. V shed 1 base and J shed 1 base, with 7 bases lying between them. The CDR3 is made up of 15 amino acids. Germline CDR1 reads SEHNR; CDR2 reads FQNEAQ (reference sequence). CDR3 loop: CASSLVYRNTGELFF. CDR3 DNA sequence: TGTGCCAGCAGCTTAGTGTACAGGAACACCGGGGAGCTGTTTTTT. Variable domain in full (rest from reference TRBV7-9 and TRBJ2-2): DTGVSQNPRHKITKRGQNVTFRCDPISEHNRLYWYRQTLGQGPEFLTYFQNEAQLEKSRLLSDRFSAERPKGSFSTLEIQRTEQGDSAMYLCASSLVYRNTGELFFGEGSRLTVL.

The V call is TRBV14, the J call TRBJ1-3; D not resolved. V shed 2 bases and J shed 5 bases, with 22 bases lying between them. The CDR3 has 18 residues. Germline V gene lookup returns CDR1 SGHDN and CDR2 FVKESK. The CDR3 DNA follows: TGTGCCAGCAGCCAACTCCGATGGCCCCCAGGCCAAAGAAACACCATATATTTT. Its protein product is CASSQLRWPPGQRNTIYF.

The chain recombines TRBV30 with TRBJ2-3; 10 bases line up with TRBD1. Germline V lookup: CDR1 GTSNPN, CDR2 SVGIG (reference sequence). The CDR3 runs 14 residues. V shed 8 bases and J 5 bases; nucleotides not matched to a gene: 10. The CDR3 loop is CARGTGEGVDTQYF. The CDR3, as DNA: TGTGCCCGAGGGACAGGGGAAGGTGTAGATACGCAGTATTTT.

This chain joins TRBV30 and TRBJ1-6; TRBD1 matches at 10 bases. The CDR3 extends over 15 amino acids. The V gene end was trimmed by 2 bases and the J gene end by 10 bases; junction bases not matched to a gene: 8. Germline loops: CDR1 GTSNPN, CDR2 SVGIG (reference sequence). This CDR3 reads CAWSTRQGAGSPLHF. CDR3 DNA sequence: TGTGCCTGGAGTACCAGACAGGGGGCGGGGTCACCCCTCCACTTT.

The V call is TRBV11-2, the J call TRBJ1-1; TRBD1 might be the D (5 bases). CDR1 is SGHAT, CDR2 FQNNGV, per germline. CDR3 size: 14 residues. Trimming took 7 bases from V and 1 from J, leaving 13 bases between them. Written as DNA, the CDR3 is TGTGCCAGCACCCATCCCGGGGGGAACACTGAAGCTTTCTTT. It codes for CASTHPGGNTEAFF.

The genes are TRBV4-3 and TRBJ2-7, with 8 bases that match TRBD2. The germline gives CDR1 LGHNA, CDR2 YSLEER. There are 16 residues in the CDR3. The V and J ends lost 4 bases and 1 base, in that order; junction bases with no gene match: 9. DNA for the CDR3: TGCGCCAGCAGCCCAGGGCTAGCGGGTATTTCCTACGAGCAGTACTTC. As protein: CASSPGLAGISYEQYF.

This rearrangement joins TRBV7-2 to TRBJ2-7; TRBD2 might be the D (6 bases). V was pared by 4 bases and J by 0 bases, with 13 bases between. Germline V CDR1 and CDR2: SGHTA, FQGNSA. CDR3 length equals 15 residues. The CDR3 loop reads CASSWSGLSSYEQYF. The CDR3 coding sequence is TGTGCCAGCAGCTGGAGCGGGTTAAGCTCCTACGAGCAGTACTTC. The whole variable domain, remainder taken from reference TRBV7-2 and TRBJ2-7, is GAGVSQSPSNKVTEKGKDVELRCDPISGHTALYWYRQSLGQGLEFLIYFQGNSAPDKSGLPSDRFSAERTGGSVSTLTIQRTQQEDSAVYLCASSWSGLSSYEQYFGPGTRLTVT.

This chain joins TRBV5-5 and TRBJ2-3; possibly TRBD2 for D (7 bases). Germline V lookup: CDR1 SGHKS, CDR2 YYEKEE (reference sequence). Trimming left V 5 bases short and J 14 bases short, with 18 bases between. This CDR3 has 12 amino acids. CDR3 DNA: TGTGCCAGCAGGCTACAGGGAGGGGATGTGTATTTT. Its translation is CASRLQGGDVYF.

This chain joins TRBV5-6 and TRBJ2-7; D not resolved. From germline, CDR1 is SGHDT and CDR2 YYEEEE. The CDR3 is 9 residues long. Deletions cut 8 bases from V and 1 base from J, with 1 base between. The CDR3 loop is CARSYEQYF. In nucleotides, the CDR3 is TGTGCCAGATCCTACGAGCAGTACTTC.

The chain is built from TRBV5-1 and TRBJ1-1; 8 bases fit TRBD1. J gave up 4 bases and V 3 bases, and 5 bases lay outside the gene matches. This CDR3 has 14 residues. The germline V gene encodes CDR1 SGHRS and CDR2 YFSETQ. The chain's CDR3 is CASSYAQGATEAFF. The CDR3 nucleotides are TGCGCCAGCAGCTACGCCCAGGGGGCCACTGAAGCTTTCTTT. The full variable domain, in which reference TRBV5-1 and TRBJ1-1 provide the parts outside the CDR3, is KAGVTQTPRYLIKTRGQQVTLSCSPISGHRSVSWYQQTPGQGLQFLFEYFSETQRNKGNFPGRFSGRQFSNSRSEMNVSTLELGDSALYLCASSYAQGATEAFFGQGTRLTVV.

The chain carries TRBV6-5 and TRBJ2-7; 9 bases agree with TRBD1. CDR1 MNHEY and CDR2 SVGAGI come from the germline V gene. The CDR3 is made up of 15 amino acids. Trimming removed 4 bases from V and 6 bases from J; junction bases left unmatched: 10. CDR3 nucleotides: TGTGCCAGCAGTTCGACCGGGACAGGGTCGGTCGAGCAGTACTTC. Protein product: CASSSTGTGSVEQYF.

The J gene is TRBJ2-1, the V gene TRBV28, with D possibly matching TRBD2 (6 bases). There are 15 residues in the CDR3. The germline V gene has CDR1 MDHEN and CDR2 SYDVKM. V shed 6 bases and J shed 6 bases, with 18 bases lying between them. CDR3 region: CASRTSRVLRNEQFF. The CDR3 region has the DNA TGTGCCAGCAGAACTAGCCGGGTCCTACGCAATGAGCAGTTCTTC. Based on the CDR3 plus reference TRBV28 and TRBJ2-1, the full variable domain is DVKVTQSSRYLVKRTGEKVFLECVQDMDHENMFWYRQDPGLGLRLIYFSYDVKMKEKGDIPEGYSVSREKKERFSLILESASTNQTSMYLCASRTSRVLRNEQFFGPGTRLTVL.

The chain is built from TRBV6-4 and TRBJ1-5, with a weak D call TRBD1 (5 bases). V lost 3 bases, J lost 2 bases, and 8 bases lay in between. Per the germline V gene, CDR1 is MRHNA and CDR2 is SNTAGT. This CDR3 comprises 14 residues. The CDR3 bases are TGTGCCAGCAGTGAGGGCAGGGGCAATCAGCCCCAGCATTTT. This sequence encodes CASSEGRGNQPQHF.

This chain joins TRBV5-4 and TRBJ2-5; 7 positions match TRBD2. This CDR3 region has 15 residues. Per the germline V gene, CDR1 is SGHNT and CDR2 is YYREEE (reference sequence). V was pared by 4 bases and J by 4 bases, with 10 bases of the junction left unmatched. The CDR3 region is CASSLKSGGGETQYF. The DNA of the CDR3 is TGTGCCAGCAGCCTAAAGTCGGGGGGAGGAGAGACCCAGTACTTC.

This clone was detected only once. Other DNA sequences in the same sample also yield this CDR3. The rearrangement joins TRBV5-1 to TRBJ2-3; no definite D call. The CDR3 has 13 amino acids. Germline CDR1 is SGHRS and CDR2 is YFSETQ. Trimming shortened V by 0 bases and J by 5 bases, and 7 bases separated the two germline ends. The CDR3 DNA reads TGCGCCAGCAGCTTGGTATTGGTAGATACGCAGTATTTT. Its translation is CASSLVLVDTQYF. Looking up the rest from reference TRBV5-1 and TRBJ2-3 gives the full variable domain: KAGVTQTPRYLIKTRGQQVTLSCSPISGHRSVSWYQQTPGQGLQFLFEYFSETQRNKGNFPGRFSGRQFSNSRSEMNVSTLELGDSALYLCASSLVLVDTQYFGPGTRLTVL.

In DNA form, the CDR3 reads TGTGCCAGTAGTTATGGGGCCGGGGAGCTGTTTTTT. Translated: CASSYGAGELFF. The chain joins TRBV19 to TRBJ2-2; unclear D gene. Trimming shortened V by 5 bases and J by 6 bases, and 7 bases separated the two germline ends. Germline-derived CDR1 and CDR2 are LNHDA and SQIVND (reference sequence). CDR3 length equals 12 residues. Together with reference TRBV19 and TRBJ2-2, the CDR3 gives the full variable domain: DGGITQSPKYLFRKEGQNVTLSCEQNLNHDAMYWYRQDPGQGLRLIYYSQIVNDFQKGDIAEGYSVSREKKESFPLTVTSAQKNPTAFYLCASSYGAGELFFGEGSRLTVL.

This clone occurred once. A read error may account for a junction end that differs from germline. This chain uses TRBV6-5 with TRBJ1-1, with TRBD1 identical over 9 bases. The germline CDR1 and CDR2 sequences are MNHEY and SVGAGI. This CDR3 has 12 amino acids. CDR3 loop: CASGTGNAEAFF. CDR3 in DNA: TGTGCCAGCGGGACAGGGAACGCTGAAGCTTTCTTT.

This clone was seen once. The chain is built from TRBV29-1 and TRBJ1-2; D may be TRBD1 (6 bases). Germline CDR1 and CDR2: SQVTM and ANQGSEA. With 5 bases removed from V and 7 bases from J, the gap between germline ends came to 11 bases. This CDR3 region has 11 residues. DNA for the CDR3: TGCAGCGTTTACGGGGGCGTTGGCTACACCTTC. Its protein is CSVYGGVGYTF.

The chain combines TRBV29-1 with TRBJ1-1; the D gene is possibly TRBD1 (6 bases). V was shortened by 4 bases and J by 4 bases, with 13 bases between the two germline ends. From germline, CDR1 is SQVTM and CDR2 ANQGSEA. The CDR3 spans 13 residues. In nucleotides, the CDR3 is TGCAGCGTTGGGACAGATTGGGGCACTGAAGCTTTCTTT. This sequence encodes CSVGTDWGTEAFF.

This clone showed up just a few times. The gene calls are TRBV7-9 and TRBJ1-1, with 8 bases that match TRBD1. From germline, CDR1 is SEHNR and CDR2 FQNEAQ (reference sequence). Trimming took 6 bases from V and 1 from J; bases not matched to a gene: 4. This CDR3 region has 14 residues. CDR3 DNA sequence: TGTGCCAGCAGGGCCGGGACAGGGAACACTGAAGCTTTCTTT. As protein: CASRAGTGNTEAFF.

The CDR3 loop reads CASSTPSGRIAGTQYF. For the CDR3, the DNA is TGTGCCAGTAGTACACCTAGCGGGAGGATCGCAGGGACCCAGTACTTC. The chain is built from TRBV19 and TRBJ2-5; 11 nucleotides align to TRBD2. The CDR3 totals 16 residues. Germline V gives CDR1 LNHDA, CDR2 SQIVND (reference sequence). Trimming at V came to 4 bases and at J to 7 bases, leaving 11 bases not matched to a gene.

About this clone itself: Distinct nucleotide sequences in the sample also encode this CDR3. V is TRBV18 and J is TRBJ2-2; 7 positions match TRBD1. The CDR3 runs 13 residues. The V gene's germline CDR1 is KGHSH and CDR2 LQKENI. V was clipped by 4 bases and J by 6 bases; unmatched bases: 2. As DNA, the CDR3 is TGTGCCAGCTCACGAGACAGGGCCGGGGAGCTGTTTTTT. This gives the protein CASSRDRAGELFF.

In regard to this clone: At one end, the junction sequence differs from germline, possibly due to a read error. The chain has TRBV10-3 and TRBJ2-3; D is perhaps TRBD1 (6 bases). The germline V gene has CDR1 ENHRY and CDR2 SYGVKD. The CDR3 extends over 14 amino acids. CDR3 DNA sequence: TGTGCCATCAGCTTACAGGGAAGGACAGCTACGCAGTATTTT. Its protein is CAISLQGRTATQYF.

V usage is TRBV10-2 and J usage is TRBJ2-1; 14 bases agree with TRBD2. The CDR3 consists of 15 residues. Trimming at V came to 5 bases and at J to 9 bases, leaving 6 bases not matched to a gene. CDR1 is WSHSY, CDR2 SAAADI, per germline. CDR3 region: CASSLGLAGVGEQFF. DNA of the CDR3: TGCGCCAGCAGTTTGGGACTAGCGGGAGTGGGTGAGCAGTTCTTC.

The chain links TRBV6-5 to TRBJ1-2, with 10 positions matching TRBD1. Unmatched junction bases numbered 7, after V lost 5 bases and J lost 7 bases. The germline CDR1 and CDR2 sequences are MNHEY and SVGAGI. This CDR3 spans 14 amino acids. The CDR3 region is CASSNRDRGRGYTF. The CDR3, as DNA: TGTGCCAGCAGTAACCGGGACAGGGGTCGTGGCTACACCTTC.

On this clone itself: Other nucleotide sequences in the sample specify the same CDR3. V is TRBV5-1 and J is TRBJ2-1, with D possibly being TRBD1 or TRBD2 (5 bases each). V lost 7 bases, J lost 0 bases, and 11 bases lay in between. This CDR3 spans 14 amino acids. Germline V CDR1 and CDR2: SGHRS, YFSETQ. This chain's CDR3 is CASSEGSSYNEQFF. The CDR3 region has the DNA TGCGCCAGCTCCGAGGGGTCCTCCTACAATGAGCAGTTCTTC. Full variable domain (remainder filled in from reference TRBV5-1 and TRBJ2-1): KAGVTQTPRYLIKTRGQQVTLSCSPISGHRSVSWYQQTPGQGLQFLFEYFSETQRNKGNFPGRFSGRQFSNSRSEMNVSTLELGDSALYLCASSEGSSYNEQFFGPGTRLTVL.

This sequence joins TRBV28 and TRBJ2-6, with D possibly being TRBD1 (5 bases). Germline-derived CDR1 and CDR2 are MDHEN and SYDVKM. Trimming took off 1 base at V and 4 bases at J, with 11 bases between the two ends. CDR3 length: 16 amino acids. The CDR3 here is CASSLSGAAGANVLTF. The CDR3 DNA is TGTGCCAGCAGTTTATCTGGGGCGGCAGGGGCCAACGTCCTGACTTTC.